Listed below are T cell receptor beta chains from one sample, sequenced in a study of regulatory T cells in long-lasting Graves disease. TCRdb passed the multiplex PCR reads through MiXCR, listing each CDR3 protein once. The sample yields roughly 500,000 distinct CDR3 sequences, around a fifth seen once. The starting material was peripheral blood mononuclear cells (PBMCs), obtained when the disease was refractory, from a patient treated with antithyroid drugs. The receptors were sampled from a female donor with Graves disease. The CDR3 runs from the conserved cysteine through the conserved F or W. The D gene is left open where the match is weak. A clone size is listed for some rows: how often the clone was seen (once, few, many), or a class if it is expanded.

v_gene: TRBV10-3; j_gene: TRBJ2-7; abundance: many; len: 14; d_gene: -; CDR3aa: CAISEGKDISRPSF; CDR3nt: TGTGCCATCAGTGAAGGGAAAGATATCTCCCGGCCGAGCTTC
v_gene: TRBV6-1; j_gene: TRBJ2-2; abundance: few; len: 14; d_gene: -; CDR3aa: CASSLYHDTGELFF; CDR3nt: TGTGCCAGCAGCCTTTACCATGATACCGGGGAGCTGTTTTTT
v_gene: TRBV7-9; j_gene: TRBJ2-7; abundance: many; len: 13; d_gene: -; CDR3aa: CASSLDTVYEQYF; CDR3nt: TGTGCCAGCAGCTTGGACACCGTCTACGAGCAGTACTTC
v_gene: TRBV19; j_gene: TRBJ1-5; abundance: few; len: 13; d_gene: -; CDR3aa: CASQNYENQPQHF; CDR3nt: TGTGCCAGTCAGAATTACGAAAATCAGCCCCAGCATTTT
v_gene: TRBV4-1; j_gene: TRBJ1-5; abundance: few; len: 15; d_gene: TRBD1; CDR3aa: CASSQDRGSNQPQHF; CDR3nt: TGCGCCAGCAGCCAAGACAGGGGGAGCAATCAGCCCCAGCATTTT
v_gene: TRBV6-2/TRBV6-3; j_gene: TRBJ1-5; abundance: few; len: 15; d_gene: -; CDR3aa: CASSDGLDRLQPQHF; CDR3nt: TGTGCCAGCAGTGACGGACTAGACAGGCTCCAGCCCCAGCATTTT
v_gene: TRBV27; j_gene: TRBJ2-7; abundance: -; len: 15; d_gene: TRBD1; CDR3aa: CASSLSGTGFFEQYF; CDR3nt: TGTGCCAGCAGTTTAAGTGGGACAGGGTTCTTCGAGCAGTACTTC
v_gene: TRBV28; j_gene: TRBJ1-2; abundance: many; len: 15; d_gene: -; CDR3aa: CASSYPDLANYGYTF; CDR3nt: TGTGCCAGCAGTTACCCGGACCTAGCTAACTATGGCTACACCTTC
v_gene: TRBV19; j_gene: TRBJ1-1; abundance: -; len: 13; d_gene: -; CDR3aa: CASNPGLSTEAFF; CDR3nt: TGTGCCAGTAACCCTGGTCTGAGCACTGAAGCTTTCTTT
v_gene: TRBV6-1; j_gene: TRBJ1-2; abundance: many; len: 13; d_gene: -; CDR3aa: CASSDSGNYGYTF; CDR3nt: TGTGCCAGCAGTGATTCCGGGAACTATGGCTACACCTTC
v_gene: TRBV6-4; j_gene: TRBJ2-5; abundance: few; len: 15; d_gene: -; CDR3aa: CASSERVEGQETQYF; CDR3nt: TGTGCCAGCAGTGAGAGGGTTGAGGGCCAAGAGACCCAGTACTTC
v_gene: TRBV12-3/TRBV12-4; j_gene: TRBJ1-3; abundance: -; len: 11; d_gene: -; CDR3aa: CASSFRNTIYF; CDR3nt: TGTGCCAGCAGTTTTCGAAACACCATATATTTT
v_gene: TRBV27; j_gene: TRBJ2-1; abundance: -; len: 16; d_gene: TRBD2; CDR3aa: CASSLSYAGELNEQFF; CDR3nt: TGTGCCAGCAGTTTATCGTATGCGGGAGAGCTCAATGAGCAGTTCTTC
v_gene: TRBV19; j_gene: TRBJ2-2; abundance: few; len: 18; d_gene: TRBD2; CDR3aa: CASSILTSGDANTGELFF; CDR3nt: TGTGCCAGTAGTATTTTGACTAGCGGGGACGCGAACACCGGGGAGCTGTTTTTT
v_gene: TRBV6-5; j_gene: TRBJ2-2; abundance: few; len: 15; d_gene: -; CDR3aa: CASSYRGRSTGELFF; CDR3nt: TGTGCCAGCAGTTACAGGGGACGATCCACCGGGGAGCTGTTTTTT
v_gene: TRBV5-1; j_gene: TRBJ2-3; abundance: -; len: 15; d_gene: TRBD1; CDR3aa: CASSFRQGKTDTQYF; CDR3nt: TGCGCCAGCAGCTTCCGACAGGGGAAGACAGATACGCAGTATTTT
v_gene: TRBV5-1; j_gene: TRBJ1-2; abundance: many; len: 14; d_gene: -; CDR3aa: CASSVGKANYGYTF; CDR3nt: TGCGCCAGCAGCGTAGGTAAAGCTAACTATGGCTACACCTTC
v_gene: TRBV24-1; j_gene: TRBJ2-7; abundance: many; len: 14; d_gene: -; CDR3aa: CATSDSRSSYEQYF; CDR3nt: TGTGCCACCAGTGATTCACGGAGCTCCTACGAGCAGTACTTC
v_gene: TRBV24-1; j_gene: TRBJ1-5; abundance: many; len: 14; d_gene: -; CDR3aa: CAIGAGGIDQPQHF; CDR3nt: TGTGCCATCGGGGCCGGGGGGATCGATCAGCCCCAGCATTTT
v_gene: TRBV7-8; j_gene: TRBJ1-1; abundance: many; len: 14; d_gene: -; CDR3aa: CASSASAGNTEAFF; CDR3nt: TGTGCCAGCAGCGCCTCGGCAGGGAACACTGAAGCTTTCTTT
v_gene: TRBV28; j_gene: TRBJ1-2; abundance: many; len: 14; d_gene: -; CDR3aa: CASSPVAGDYGYTF; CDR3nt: TGTGCCAGCAGTCCCGTAGCCGGGGACTATGGCTACACCTTC
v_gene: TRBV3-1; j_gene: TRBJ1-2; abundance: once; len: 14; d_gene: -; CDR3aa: CASSQRRENYGYTF; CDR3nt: TGTGCCAGCAGCCAACGGAGAGAGAACTATGGCTACACCTTC
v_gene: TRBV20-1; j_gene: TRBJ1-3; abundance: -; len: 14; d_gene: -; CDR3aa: CSARDMSAGNTIYF; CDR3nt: TGCAGTGCTAGAGATATGTCGGCTGGAAACACCATATATTTT
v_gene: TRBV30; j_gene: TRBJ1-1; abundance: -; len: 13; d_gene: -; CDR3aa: CAWRETVGDEAFF; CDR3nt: TGTGCCTGGAGAGAGACCGTGGGGGATGAAGCTTTCTTC
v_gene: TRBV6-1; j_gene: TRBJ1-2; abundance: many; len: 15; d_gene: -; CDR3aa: CASSPSGGANYGYTF; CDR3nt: TGTGCCAGCAGTCCTTCGGGGGGTGCTAACTATGGCTACACCTTC
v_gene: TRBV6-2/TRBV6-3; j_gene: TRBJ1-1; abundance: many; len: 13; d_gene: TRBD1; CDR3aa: CASNRDSDSEAFF; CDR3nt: TGTGCCAGCAACCGGGACAGTGACTCTGAAGCTTTCTTT